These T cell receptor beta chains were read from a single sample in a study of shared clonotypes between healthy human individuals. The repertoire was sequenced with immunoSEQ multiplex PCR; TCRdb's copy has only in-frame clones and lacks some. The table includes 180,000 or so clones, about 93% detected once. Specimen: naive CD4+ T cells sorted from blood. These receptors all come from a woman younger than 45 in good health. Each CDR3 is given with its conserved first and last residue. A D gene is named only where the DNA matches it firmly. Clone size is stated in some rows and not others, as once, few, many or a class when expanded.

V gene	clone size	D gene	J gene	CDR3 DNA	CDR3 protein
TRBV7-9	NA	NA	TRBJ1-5	TGTGCCAGCAGCCCAGAGGGGGGTTCGAATCAGCCCCAGCATTTT	CASSPEGGSNQPQHF
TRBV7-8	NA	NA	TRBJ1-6	TGTGCCAGCAGCTCGGGATTAGGGGATTCACCCCTCCACTTT	CASSSGLGDSPLHF
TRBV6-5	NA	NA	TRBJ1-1	TGTGCCAGCAGTCAAGGGACACCCCCTGCGACTGAAGCTTTCTTT	CASSQGTPPATEAFF
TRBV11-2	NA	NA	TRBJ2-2	TGTGCCAGCAGCTTAATGGACACCGGGGAGCTGTTTTTT	CASSLMDTGELFF
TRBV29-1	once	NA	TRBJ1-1	TGCAGCGTCTTGGGTGGCACTGAAGCTTTCTTT	CSVLGGTEAFF
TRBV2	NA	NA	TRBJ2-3	TGTGCCAGCAGTGAGAGGACAGATACGCAGTATTTT	CASSERTDTQYF
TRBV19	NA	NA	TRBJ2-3	TGTGCCAGTAGTTTTGGAGGACCGAACACAGATACGCAGTATTTT	CASSFGGPNTDTQYF
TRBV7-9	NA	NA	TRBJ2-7	TGTGCCAGCAGCTCGCTCGGAGGCAGCGGGTCCTACGAGCAGTACTTC	CASSSLGGSGSYEQYF
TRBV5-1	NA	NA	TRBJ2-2	TGCGCCAGCAGCTTGACAGAACCGAACACCGGGGAGCTGTTTTTT	CASSLTEPNTGELFF
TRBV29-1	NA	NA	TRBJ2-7	TGCAGCGTTCTGGAAAGGCAGGGCGCAGGGGAGCAGTACTTC	CSVLERQGAGEQYF
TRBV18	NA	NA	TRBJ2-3	TGTGCCAGCTCACCAGGCGGATCTAGCACAGATACGCAGTATTTT	CASSPGGSSTDTQYF